This T cell receptor beta chain was documented in a study of blood T cells in healthy people across ages. At the level of the study: Every two T cells gave about one barcoded beta molecule via template switching.

From germline, CDR1 is DFQATT and CDR2 SNEGSKA (reference sequence). The CDR3 is made up of 12 amino acids. Trimming cost V 0 bases and J 1 base, with 4 bases left between them. This clonotype was recorded a few times. A second about 7 to 12 cycle PCR used barcoded and J-beta primers. Carrying 12 random nucleotides, a template-switch adaptor labeled each individual cDNA molecule. TCRdb fed the 5' RACE reads into MiXCR, producing one record per CDR3 protein. Of approximately 1.5 million distinct CDR3 sequences listed, 35% to 45% were seen once; the top ten hold around 4%. This clonotype was obtained from a woman aged 18-29 years in good health. Sequenced material: blood. The V and J genes are TRBV20-1 and TRBJ2-7, with D unclear. This chain's CDR3 is CSAREESYEQYF. Here the CDR3 DNA reads TGCAGTGCTAGAGAGGAGTCCTACGAGCAGTACTTC.